The T cell receptor beta chain described here comes from a study of T cell responses to AZD1222 COVID-19 vaccine (TCRdb year 2021). Turning to the overall study: TCR sequencing was performed for some 250 trial participants, of whom around 210 were given two doses of AZD1222 and some 25 were given two doses of MenACWY control vaccine. Enrollment into the trials was organized by age into subgroups of 18-55, 56-69 and 70-plus years, and those subgroups contained roughly 140, 27 and 60 TCR-sequenced participants, respectively.

Spanning cysteine to phenylalanine, the CDR3 consists of 15 amino acids. Here the CDR3 DNA is all that survives: 45 bases in frame from base 1. Based on the germline V gene (reference sequence), the CDR1 and CDR2 sequences are LGHDT and YNNKEL. At the junction V is shortened by 1 base and J by 0 bases, with 7 bases in between. As concerns this clone: The specificity of this receptor is unknown. Base qualities are not provided; no much larger clone lies one nucleotide away.

According to the study, the label for this sample's time point signals: about 28 days (+/-7) after the second vaccine dose. AZD1222 recipients given second doses at about 4 weeks or at about 12 weeks were pooled, since spike-specific TCR depth and breadth were not found to differ between the two schedules. Samples from vaccinated people were obtained from the UK trials COV001 and COV002, which included a single-blind randomized controlled phase 2/3 trial of AZD1222 (ChAdOx1 nCoV-19) in healthy adults. For TCRbeta chain sequencing, PBMC samples from trial participants were taken at day 0 and at day 28 after the second dose. What the authors observed across the whole study: In the small 56-69-year group, the increase in depth fell short of significance, most likely because of low power. After two AZD1222 doses, both the breadth and the depth of spike-specific TCRs were significantly higher than at day 0 and than in MenACWY recipients. Epitopes outside the regions mutated in the B.1.351 and B.1.1.7 variants were reportedly recognized by nearly half of the unique spike-specific TCRs. Most participants were white British and females outnumbered males, and the authors suggested that clonal diversity may have been underestimated. CD4 TCRs associated with the vaccine covered the entire spike protein, and the dominant responses were in regions 160-218 and 743-854. Because no day 14 peak-response samples were available, repertoires were characterized only after the peak T cell response. Conclusions about previously exposed vaccinees are limited because only a handful of AZD1222 recipients were SARS-CoV-2 seropositive at baseline.

The CDR3 regions of human TCRbeta chains were analyzed by immunosequencing. On the study's bioinformatics: Repertoire TCRs were checked for matches against a reference library of SARS-CoV-2-specific TCRs that had been generated using the MIRA antigen-specificity platform. Breadth meant the fraction of unique TCRs that were SARS-CoV-2-associated, whereas depth meant the fraction of total T cells that were SARS-CoV-2-associated. Using the MIRA data, every spike-specific TCR was mapped to the spike region that the TCR reacted to and assigned to either a CD4 or a CD8 class. Log10-transformed breadth and depth values were compared by one-way ANOVA with Sidak's multiple comparisons tests. As stored in TCRdb, this immuneACCESS dataset retains in-frame rearrangements with V and J assigned. A fraction of the clones does not appear; measured against another copy, unresolved V genes explain less than half of the discrepancy, and the remainder lacks a known reason. The D gene and trimming were derived from the DNA, and the V and J assignments and clone size from that table. The sample yields approximately 110,000 clones; approximately 85% were counted once. Of the sample, 4.4% falls within the top ten clones.

Specimen: peripheral blood, collected 28 days after the second AZD1222 dose. The chain joins TRBV3-1 (or the pseudogene TRBV3-2) to TRBJ1-5; no D gene can be assigned with confidence. This TCR derives from an adult who received the AZD1222 COVID-19 vaccine. This receptor has the CDR3 CASSQGRNSNQPQHF. The DNA reads TGTGCCAGCAGCCAAGGACGGAATAGCAATCAGCCCCAGCATTTT.